This T cell receptor (beta chain) was identified during a study of breast tumors, draining lymph nodes, adjacent tissues (dated by TCRdb to the mid-2010s). With regard to the full study: The study compared TCR beta repertoires across tumor, adjacent nontumor tissue and axillary lymph nodes from breast cancer patients. In human breast cancer, the study set out to assess how tumor, surrounding tissue and draining lymph node repertoires relate to one another and whether T cells might be exchanged between them. What the study reported, not specific to this receptor: The conclusion that tumor T cells originate in lymph nodes was presented as consistent with a hypothesis rather than as directly demonstrated. Tumor T-cell repertoires showed less diversity than lymph node repertoires and more diversity than nontumor tissue repertoires, and tumor T-cell repertoires showed preferential V and J gene usage. The similarity between tumor and nontumor tissue repertoires was significantly greater in luminal-like breast cancer than in basal-like breast cancer. The data were considered consistent with most tumor T cells being derived from the lymph node and subsequently expanding within tumor tissue.

CDR1 and CDR2 (DFQATT, SNEGSKA) derive from the germline V gene (reference sequence). The CDR3, cysteine through phenylalanine, is 16 amino acids long. The entry retains the CDR3 DNA only, 48 bases that are in frame from base 1. Compared with germline, V lacks 1 base and J lacks 0 bases; bases without a gene match: 4. These reads were obtained on an Illumina HiSeq 2000. TCR beta chain libraries were generated by multiplex PCR amplification. The amplified TCR beta chain products were analyzed by high-throughput sequencing. Through fastp at Q25 and MiXCR, TCRdb rebuilt clones from the public reads, retaining in-frame beta chains. Every CDR3 protein is listed once, alongside the most common genes and DNA of its rows. The sample contains around 66,000 distinct CDR3 sequences, around two fifths of them found a single time. Approximately 8.7% of the sample is in the top ten clones. There are many counts of this clonotype. Its antigen is currently not known. Nothing much larger sits one base from this clone, and base qualities are not available.

Sequencing used breast tumor tissue. This sequence uses TRBV20-1 and TRBJ2-1, with TRBD2 identical over 9 junction bases. The sequence was collected from a female donor with breast cancer. Some clones in this sample may be carry-over from other donors' samples. The base sequence is TGCAGTGCTAGAGGTGTTAGCGGGAGCTCCTACAATGAGCAGTTCTTC. This is translated as CSARGVSGSSYNEQFF.